The T cell receptor (beta chain) under discussion was sequenced for a study of T-cell memory formation after mild COVID-19. TCRdb re-analysed the 5' RACE reads in MiXCR, keeping a single row per CDR3 protein. The table lists 580,000 or so distinct CDR3 sequences, around 15% of them singletons. This clonotype was counted a single time. Germline V gene sequence: CDR1 MDHEN, CDR2 SYDVKM. The CDR3 totals 13 residues. After removal of 3 bases from V and 7 bases from J, the junction contained 5 bases not matched to a gene. V usage is TRBV28 and J usage is TRBJ1-1, with 7 bases identical to TRBD1. Material: PBMCs or a T cell subset sorted from them (not recorded which). The sequence derives from an adult woman who had mild COVID-19 (a few samples of this study predate the infection). Cell type and time point are not known. The CDR3 protein is CASSFGGGLEAFF. The CDR3 DNA is TGTGCCAGCAGTTTCGGAGGGGGCCTTGAAGCTTTCTTT.